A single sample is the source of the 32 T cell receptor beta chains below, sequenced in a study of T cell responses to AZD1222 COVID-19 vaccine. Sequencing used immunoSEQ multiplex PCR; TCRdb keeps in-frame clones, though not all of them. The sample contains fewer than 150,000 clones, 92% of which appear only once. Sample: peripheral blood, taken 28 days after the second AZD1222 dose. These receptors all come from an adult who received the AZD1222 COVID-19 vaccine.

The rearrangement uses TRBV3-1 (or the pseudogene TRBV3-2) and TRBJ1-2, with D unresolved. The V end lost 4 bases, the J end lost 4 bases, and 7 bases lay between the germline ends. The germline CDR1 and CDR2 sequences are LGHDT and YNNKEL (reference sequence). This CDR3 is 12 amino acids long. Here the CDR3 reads CASSPGIYGYTF. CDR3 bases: TGTGCCAGCAGCCCCGGGATCTATGGCTACACCTTC.

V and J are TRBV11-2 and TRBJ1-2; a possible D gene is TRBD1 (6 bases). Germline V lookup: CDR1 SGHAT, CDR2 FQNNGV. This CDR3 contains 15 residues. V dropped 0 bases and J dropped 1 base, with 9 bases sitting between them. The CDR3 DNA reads TGTGCCAGCAGCTTAGAACCGGACAGTAACTATGGCTACACCTTC. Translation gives CASSLEPDSNYGYTF.

In nucleotides, the CDR3 is TGCGCCAGCAGCCAAGTCGGGGGCCTGTGGCCTGGAGATGAGCAGTTCTTC. This gives the protein CASSQVGGLWPGDEQFF. The rearrangement uses TRBV4-1 and TRBJ2-1; either TRBD1 or TRBD2 may supply D (6 bases each). V was clipped by 1 base and J by 8 bases, with 21 bases between them. In germline, CDR1 is MGHRA, CDR2 YSYEKL. The length of the CDR3 is 17 residues.

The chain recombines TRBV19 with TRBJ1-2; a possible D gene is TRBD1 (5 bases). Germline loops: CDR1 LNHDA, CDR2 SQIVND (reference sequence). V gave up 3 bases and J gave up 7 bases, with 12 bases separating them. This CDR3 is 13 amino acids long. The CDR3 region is CASSMRGDSGYTF. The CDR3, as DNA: TGTGCCAGTAGTATGAGGGGCGACAGTGGCTACACCTTC.

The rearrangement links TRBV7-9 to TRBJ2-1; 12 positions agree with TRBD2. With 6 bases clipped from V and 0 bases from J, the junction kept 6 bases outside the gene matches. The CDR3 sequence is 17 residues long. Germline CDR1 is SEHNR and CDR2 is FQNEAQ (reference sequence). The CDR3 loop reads CASSGKTSGSSYNEQFF. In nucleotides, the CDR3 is TGTGCCAGCAGTGGGAAGACTAGCGGGAGCTCCTACAATGAGCAGTTCTTC.

The CDR3 DNA is TGTGCCACCAGCAGAGGACGGGGGGGGAGCACAGATACGCAGTATTTT. Its translation: CATSRGRGGSTDTQYF. This chain connects TRBV15 to TRBJ2-3, with 8 bases aligning to TRBD2. Germline assignment: CDR1 LNHNV and CDR2 YYDKDF (reference sequence). The CDR3 sequence is 16 residues long. J was trimmed by 0 bases and V by 1 base; bases with no gene match: 3. The variable domain in full, with the rest retrieved from reference TRBV15 and TRBJ2-3, is DAMVIQNPRYQVTQFGKPVTLSCSQTLNHNVMYWYQQKSSQAPKLLFHYYDKDFNNEADTPDNFQSRRPNTSFCFLDIRSPGLGDTAMYLCATSRGRGGSTDTQYFGPGTRLTVL.

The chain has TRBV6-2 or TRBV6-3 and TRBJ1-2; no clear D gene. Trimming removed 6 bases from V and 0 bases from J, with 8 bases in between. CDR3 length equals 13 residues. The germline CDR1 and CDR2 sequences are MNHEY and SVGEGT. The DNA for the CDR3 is TGTGCCAGCAGCAAAAAGACTAACTATGGCTACACCTTC. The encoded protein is CASSKKTNYGYTF.

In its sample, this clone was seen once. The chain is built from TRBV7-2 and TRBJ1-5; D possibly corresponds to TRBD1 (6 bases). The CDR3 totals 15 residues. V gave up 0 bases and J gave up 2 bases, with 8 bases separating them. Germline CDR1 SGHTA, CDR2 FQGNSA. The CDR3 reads CASSLASGGNQPQHF. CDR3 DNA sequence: TGTGCCAGCAGCTTAGCGTCAGGGGGCAATCAGCCCCAGCATTTT.

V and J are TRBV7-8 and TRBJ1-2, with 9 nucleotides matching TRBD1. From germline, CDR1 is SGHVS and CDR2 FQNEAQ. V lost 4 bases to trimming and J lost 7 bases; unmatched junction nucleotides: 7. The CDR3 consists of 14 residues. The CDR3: CASSSHRGPFGYTF. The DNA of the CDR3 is TGTGCCAGCAGCTCTCACAGGGGGCCGTTTGGCTACACCTTC.

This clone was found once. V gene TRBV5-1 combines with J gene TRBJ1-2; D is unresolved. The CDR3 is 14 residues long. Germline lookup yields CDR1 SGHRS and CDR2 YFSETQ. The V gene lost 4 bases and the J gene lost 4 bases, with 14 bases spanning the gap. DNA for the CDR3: TGCGCCAGCAGCCCGGAGGCAGCGACCTATGGCTACACCTTC. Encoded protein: CASSPEAATYGYTF. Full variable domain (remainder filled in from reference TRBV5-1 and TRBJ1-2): KAGVTQTPRYLIKTRGQQVTLSCSPISGHRSVSWYQQTPGQGLQFLFEYFSETQRNKGNFPGRFSGRQFSNSRSEMNVSTLELGDSALYLCASSPEAATYGYTFGSGTRLTVV.

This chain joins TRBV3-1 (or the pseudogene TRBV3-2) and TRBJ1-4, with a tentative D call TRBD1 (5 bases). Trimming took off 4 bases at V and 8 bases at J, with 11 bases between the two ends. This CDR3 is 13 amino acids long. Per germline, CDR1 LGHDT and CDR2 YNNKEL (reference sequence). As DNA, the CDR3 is TGTGCCAGCAGCCGAGGGGACCGGGAAAAACTGTTTTTT. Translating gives CASSRGDREKLFF.

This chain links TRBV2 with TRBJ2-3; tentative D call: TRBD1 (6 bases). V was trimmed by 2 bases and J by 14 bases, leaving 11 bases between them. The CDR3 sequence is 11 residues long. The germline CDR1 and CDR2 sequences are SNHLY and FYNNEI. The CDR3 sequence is CASSEQGRGYF. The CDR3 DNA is TGTGCCAGCAGTGAACAGGGGCGAGGGTATTTT. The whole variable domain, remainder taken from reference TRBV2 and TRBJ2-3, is EPEVTQTPSHQVTQMGQEVILRCVPISNHLYFYWYRQILGQKVEFLVSFYNNEISEKSEIFDDQFSVERPDGSNFTLKIRSTKLEDSAMYFCASSEQGRGYFGPGTRLTVL.

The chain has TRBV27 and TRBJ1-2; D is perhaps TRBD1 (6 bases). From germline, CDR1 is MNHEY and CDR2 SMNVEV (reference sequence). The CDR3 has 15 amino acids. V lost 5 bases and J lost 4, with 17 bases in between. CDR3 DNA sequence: TGTGCCAGCAGTACTTTGACAGGCGAAACCTATGGCTACACCTTC. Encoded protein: CASSTLTGETYGYTF.

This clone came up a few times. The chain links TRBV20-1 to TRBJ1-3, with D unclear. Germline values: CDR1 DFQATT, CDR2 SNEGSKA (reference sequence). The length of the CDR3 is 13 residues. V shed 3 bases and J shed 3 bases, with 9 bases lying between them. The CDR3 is CSASGADGNTIYF. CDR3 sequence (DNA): TGCAGTGCTAGTGGTGCAGATGGAAACACCATATATTTT.

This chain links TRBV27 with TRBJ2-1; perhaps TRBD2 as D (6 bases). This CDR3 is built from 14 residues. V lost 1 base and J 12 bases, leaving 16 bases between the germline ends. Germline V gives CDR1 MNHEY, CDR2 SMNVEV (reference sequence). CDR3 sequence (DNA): TGTGCCAGCAGTTTATTCCTTGGGGGGTGGACGCAGTTCTTC. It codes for CASSLFLGGWTQFF.

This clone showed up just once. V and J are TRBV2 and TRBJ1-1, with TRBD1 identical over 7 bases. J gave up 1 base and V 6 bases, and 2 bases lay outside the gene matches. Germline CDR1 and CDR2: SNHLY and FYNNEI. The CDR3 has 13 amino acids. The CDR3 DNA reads TGTGCCAGCAGGCGACAGGGGAACACTGAAGCTTTCTTT. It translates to CASRRQGNTEAFF. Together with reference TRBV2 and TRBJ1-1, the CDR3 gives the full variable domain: EPEVTQTPSHQVTQMGQEVILRCVPISNHLYFYWYRQILGQKVEFLVSFYNNEISEKSEIFDDQFSVERPDGSNFTLKIRSTKLEDSAMYFCASRRQGNTEAFFGQGTRLTVV.

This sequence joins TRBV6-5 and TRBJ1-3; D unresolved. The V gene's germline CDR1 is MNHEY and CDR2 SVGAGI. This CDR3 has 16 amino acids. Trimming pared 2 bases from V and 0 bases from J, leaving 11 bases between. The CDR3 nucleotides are TGTGCCAGCAGTTACCAATATCTTCGCTCTGGAAACACCATATATTTT. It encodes CASSYQYLRSGNTIYF.

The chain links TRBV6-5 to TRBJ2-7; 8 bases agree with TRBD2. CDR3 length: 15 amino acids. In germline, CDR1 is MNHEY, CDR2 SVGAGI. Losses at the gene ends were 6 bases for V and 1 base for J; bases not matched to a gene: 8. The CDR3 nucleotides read TGTGCCAGCAGCCCCAGCGGGAGTCCATCCTACGAGCAGTACTTC. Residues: CASSPSGSPSYEQYF.

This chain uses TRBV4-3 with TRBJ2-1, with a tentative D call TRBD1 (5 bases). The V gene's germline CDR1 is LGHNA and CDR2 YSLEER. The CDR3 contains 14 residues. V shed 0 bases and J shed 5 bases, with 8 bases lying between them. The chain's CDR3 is CASSQDWGHNEQFF. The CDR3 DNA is TGCGCCAGCAGCCAAGATTGGGGCCACAATGAGCAGTTCTTC.

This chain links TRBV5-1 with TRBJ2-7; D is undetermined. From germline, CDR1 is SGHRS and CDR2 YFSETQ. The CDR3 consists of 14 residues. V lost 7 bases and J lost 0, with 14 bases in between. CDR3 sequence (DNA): TGCGCCAGCTCCCCTGGCTCCAACTCCTACGAGCAGTACTTC. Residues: CASSPGSNSYEQYF.

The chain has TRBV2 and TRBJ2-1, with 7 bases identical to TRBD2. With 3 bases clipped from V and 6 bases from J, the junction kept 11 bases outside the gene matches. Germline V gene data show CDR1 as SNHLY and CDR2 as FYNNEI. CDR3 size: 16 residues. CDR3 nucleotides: TGTGCCAGCAGTGATAATGGGCGGGAGCTACTCAATGAGCAGTTCTTC. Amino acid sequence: CASSDNGRELLNEQFF.

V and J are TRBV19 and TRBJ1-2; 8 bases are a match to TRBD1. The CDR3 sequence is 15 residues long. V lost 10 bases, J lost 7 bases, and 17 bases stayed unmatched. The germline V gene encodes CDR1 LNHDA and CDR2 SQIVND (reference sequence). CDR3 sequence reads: CATRDRFEDHLGYTF. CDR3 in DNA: TGTGCCACGAGGGACAGGTTCGAGGACCATCTTGGCTACACCTTC.

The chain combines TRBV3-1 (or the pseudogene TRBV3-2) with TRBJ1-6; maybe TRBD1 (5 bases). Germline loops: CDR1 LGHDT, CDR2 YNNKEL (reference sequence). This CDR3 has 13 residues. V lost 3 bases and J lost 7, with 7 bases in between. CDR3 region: CASSHDRNSPLHF. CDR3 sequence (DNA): TGTGCCAGCAGCCATGACAGAAATTCACCCCTCCACTTT.

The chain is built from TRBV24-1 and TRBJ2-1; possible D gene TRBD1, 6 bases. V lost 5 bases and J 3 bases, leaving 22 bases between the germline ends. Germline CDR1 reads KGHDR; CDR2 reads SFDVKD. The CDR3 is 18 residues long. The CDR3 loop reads CATSGNAGTPQNYNEQFF. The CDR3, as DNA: TGTGCCACCAGTGGTAATGCCGGGACACCTCAGAACTACAATGAGCAGTTCTTC.

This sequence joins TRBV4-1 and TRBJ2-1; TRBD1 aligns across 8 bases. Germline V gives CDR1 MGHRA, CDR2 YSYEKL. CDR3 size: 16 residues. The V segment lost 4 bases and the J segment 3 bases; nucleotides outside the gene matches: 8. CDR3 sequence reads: CASSLPGQDLYNEQFF. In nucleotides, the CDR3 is TGCGCCAGCAGCCTTCCGGGACAGGACCTCTACAATGAGCAGTTCTTC.

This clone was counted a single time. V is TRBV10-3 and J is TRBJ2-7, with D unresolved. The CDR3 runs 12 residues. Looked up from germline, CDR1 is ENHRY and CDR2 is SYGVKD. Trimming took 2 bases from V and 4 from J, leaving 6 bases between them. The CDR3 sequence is CAISEKGYEQYV. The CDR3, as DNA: TGTGCCATCAGTGAGAAAGGGTACGAGCAGTACGTC.

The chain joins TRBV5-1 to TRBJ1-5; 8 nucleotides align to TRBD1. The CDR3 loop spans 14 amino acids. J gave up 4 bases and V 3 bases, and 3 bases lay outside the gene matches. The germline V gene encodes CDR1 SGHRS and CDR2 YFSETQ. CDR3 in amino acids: CASSSGQENQPQHF. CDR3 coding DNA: TGCGCCAGCAGCTCGGGACAGGAGAATCAGCCCCAGCATTTT.

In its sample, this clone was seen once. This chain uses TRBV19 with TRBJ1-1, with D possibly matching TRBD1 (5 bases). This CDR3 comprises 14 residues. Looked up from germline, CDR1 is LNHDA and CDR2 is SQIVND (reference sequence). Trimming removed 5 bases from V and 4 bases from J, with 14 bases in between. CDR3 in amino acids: CASSLGGIGTEAFF. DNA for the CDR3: TGTGCCAGTAGTTTGGGGGGGATCGGCACTGAAGCTTTCTTT.

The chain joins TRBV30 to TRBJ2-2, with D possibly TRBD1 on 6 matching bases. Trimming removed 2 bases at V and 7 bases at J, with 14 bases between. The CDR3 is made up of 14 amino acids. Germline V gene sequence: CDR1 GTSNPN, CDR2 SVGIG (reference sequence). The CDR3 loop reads CAWSRRGRGGELFF. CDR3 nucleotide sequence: TGTGCCTGGAGTCGCAGGGGCAGGGGCGGGGAGCTGTTTTTT.

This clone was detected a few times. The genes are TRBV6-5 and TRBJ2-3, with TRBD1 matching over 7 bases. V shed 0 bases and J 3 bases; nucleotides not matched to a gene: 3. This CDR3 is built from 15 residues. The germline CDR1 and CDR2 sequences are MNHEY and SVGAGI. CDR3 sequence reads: CASSYSRQGTDTQYF. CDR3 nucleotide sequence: TGTGCCAGCAGTTACTCGAGACAGGGTACAGATACGCAGTATTTT.

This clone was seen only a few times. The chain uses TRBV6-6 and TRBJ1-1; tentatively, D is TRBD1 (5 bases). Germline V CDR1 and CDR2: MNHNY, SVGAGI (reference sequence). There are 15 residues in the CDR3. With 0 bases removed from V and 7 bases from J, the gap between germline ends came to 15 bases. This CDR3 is CASSYSVGRAGEAFF. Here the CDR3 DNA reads TGTGCCAGCAGTTACTCAGTGGGCAGGGCTGGTGAAGCTTTCTTT.

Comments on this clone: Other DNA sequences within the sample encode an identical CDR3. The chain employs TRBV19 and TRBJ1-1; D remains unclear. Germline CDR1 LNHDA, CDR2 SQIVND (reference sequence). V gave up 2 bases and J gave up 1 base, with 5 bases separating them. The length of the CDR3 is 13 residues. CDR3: CASSITRNTEAFF. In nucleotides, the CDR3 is TGTGCCAGTAGTATAACCAGGAACACTGAAGCTTTCTTT. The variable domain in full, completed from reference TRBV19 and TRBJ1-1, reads DGGITQSPKYLFRKEGQNVTLSCEQNLNHDAMYWYRQDPGQGLRLIYYSQIVNDFQKGDIAEGYSVSREKKESFPLTVTSAQKNPTAFYLCASSITRNTEAFFGQGTRLTVV.